This T cell receptor beta chain is from a study of regulatory T cells in long-lasting Graves disease (dated by TCRdb to the early 2020s). As for the study more broadly: In the newly diagnosed Graves' disease group, patients had been taking antithyroid drugs for less than 3 months. A total of around 35 samples underwent TCR sequencing: about 13 from persistent and roughly 20 from newly diagnosed Graves' disease patients. Persistent Graves' disease patients were compared with newly diagnosed Graves' disease patients by peripheral blood TCR sequencing and RNA sequencing. The study was conducted in China and was registered as a clinical trial. What the work shows at the level of the full study, not this receptor alone: More public clonotypes were shared among persistent patients (roughly 2,700) than among newly diagnosed patients (roughly 1,000). The authors acknowledged the small sample size as a limitation that may reduce accuracy. Only the TCR beta chain was sequenced and analyzed. Persistent Graves' disease patients showed lower TCR Shannon entropy and fewer highly expanded clones than newly diagnosed patients, suggesting clonal expansion. Persistent disease showed preferential use of TRBV28, TRBJ1-2 and TRBJ2-5, whereas newly diagnosed disease favored TRBV20-1 and TRBJ2-1. Because the primary lesion, thyroid tissue, could not be accessed, the study looked at peripheral blood alone.

This clonotype was seen at least ten times. There is no known antigen for this receptor. Per-base quality was not reported, and no clone a single base away is much larger than it. Library construction relied on multiplex PCR. TCRdb lists the instrument as Illumina HiSeq 4000. TCR beta libraries were built with iRepertoire HTBI primers and Arm-PCR amplification of CDR3 regions. Before sequencing, the PCR products underwent gel purification. The study's own analysis went as follows. Gene usage analysis of CDR3 amino acid clonotypes relied on the 60 to 65 TRBV and around 13 TRBJ segments identified across samples. Filtered high-quality paired reads were merged into contigs using COPE and FqMerger. BLAST was used to align contigs to IMGT TRBV, TRBD and TRBJ reference genes, and CDR3 was defined according to IMGT. Clonotypes above 0.1% frequency were classified as highly expanded clones. Shannon entropy served as the measure of repertoire diversity, while the Gini coefficient captured V-J evenness. Public clonotypes were defined as clonotypes shared by more than one individual. In-frame beta chains were kept once TCRdb had trimmed the public reads at Q25 with fastp and called clones with MiXCR. One record per CDR3 amino acid sequence lists the most common genes and DNA. The V and J calls reflect TCRdb's pipeline rather than the authors' work. This sample is represented by 350,000 to 550,000 distinct CDR3 sequences; less than 20% of them were singletons. About 25% of the sample is taken by the ten largest.

The CDR3 starts with the cysteine, ends with the phenylalanine, and has 16 residues. The only DNA kept is the CDR3, 48 bases in frame from the first base. Ends trimmed: V by 5 bases, J by 0 bases; bases unmatched to a gene: 9. Read against the paper, the sample's time point label means: newly diagnosed GD, antithyroid drugs for less than 3 months. For both TCR sequencing and RNA sequencing, RNA was extracted from PBMCs using TRIzol. Graves' disease was diagnosed according to American Thyroid Association guidelines. Patients for the study were recruited at an endocrinology department in Xi'an, China. Each patient gave approximately 10 milliliters of peripheral blood, collected in an EDTA anticoagulant tube. Ficoll Paque Plus density gradient separation was used to isolate PBMCs, and no further T cell sorting was performed. RNA quality was checked with an Agilent 2100 Bioanalyzer and agarose gel, and concentration with a NanoDrop 2000.

The same data also contributed to another study, on T cells in Graves' hyperthyroidism and ophthalmopathy. From that second study: Stable Graves' hyperthyroidism was defined as no progression to ophthalmopathy during 18 months of follow-up. The hyperthyroidism patients were between 18 and 65 years old and newly diagnosed, with a disease duration of less than 2 months. The study excluded patients with uncontrolled infections, other autoimmune diseases, pregnancy or lactation. Diagnoses were based on clinical symptoms, serum thyroxine and TRAb, thyroid ultrasound and orbital computed tomography. For the first round of RT-PCR on the TCR CDR3, the HTBI primer set was used together with the Qiagen OneStep RT-PCR kit. Most expanded thyroid clonotypes (frequency above 0.001) were also detected in blood, suggesting blood repertoires may reflect thyroid immune responses. A model built on a 13 V-J signature distinguished ophthalmopathy from stable hyperthyroidism, reaching around 87% sensitivity and 81.08% specificity in cross-validation and 80%/75% in testing. During validation, the model predicted progression to ophthalmopathy a median of approximately six months ahead of onset, with almost 71% sensitivity and 72.22% specificity. To identify distinguishing TCR V-J signatures, a discovery cohort of some 99 patients was used, comprising 40 to 45 with Graves' ophthalmopathy and roughly 60 with stable Graves' hyperthyroidism. Prospective prediction of ophthalmopathy was tested in an independent validation cohort consisting of roughly 19 hyperthyroidism patients and more than 15 patients who later progressed to ophthalmopathy. The roughly 94 discovery patients were randomly split 7:3 into training and test sets. Thyroid tissue and blood T-cell repertoires from about six Graves' hyperthyroidism patients were also compared in the study. Once sampling was done, hyperthyroidism patients were given methimazole at a starting dose of 30 mg daily, whereas ophthalmopathy patients were given high-dose intravenous methylprednisolone. The libraries were constructed in a second round of multiplex PCR and then size-selected and purified. Sequencing of the libraries was done on an Illumina HiSeq2000 using paired-end 100 bp reads. SOAPnuke was used to process the raw data, removing reads that contained adapters or uncalled bases, had a mean Phred below 15, or lacked an exact match to the constant primer or identifier. COPE v1.2.5 was used to merge high-quality paired reads, and clonotypes were defined as unique nucleotide sequences. MiTCR v1.1 was used to align clonotypes to the IMGT TRBV, TRBD and TRBJ reference segments. Analysis was restricted to V-J combinations with a frequency above 0.0001, which covered roughly 99% of repertoires. A TCS score was defined as the ratio of F50 (clonal expansion) to E x V (chaos), with BLOSUM62-based TCRdist applied between CDR3 peptides within each V-J. Welch's t-statistics and random forest reduced roughly 540 V-J features to roughly 13, which were used in a naive Bayes classifier (R e1071). No statistical method was used to set the sample size in advance, and investigators knew the group allocation. According to the paper, TCR Vbeta CDR3 sequencing was carried out on some 140 peripheral blood samples, which came from 40 to 45 ophthalmopathy, around 74 hyperthyroidism and roughly 17 progressor patients.

This TCR derives from a woman aged 18-29 years with Graves disease. Donor details come from another sample of the same person, matched by shared clones. The sequences come from peripheral blood mononuclear cells (PBMCs), collected at new diagnosis, from a patient treated with antithyroid drugs. The chain is made from TRBV12-3 or TRBV12-4 and TRBJ1-2, with 7 junctional bases fitting TRBD1. The sequenced DNA is TGTGCCAGCAGTCCGGGACAGAAACCAGCTAACTATGGCTACACCTTC. It translates to CASSPGQKPANYGYTF.